One and the same sample provided the 2 T cell receptor beta chains below, sequenced in a study of Graves' ophthalmopathy and Graves' hyperthyroidism (dated by TCRdb to the late 2010s). The data were produced on an Illumina HiSeq 2000. For repertoire sequencing, the TCR beta CDR3 regions were amplified from RNA transcripts. The first round of RT-PCR was done with HTBI primers and the Qiagen OneStep RT-PCR kit, and was followed by a second round of multiplex PCR, then size selection and purification. TCRdb redid the processing of the public reads, applying fastp at Q25 and MiXCR, and retained in-frame beta chains. All rows with the same CDR3 protein become a single entry with the most common DNA and genes. For this sample the table gives tens of thousands of distinct CDR3 sequences, of which roughly half were detected only once. The ten biggest clones cover roughly 5% of the sample. Source material: peripheral blood. The receptors stem from an adult woman with Graves' ophthalmopathy.

This clonotype was seen at least ten times. This CDR3 reads CASSPPGRAYNEQFF. In DNA, the CDR3 is TGTGCCAGCAGCCCTCCAGGACGGGCCTACAATGAGCAGTTCTTC. The chain recombines TRBV5-8 with TRBJ2-1; D call uncertain. The germline V and J ends were trimmed by 4 bases and 2 bases, with 13 bases remaining between them. The germline CDR1 and CDR2 sequences are SGHTS and YDEGEE. The CDR3 contains 15 residues.

A remark on this clonotype: One end of the junction fails to match germline, which may point to a read error. V and J are TRBV28 and TRBJ2-5, with 10 bases identical to TRBD1. The germline V gene encodes CDR1 MDHEN and CDR2 SYDVKM. The CDR3 extends over 18 amino acids. CDR3 nucleotide sequence: TGCGCCAGCGGTTCCCTCGATGCCGGGACAGGGGTGCGGGAGACCCAGTACTTC. Protein sequence: CASGSLDAGTGVRETQYF.